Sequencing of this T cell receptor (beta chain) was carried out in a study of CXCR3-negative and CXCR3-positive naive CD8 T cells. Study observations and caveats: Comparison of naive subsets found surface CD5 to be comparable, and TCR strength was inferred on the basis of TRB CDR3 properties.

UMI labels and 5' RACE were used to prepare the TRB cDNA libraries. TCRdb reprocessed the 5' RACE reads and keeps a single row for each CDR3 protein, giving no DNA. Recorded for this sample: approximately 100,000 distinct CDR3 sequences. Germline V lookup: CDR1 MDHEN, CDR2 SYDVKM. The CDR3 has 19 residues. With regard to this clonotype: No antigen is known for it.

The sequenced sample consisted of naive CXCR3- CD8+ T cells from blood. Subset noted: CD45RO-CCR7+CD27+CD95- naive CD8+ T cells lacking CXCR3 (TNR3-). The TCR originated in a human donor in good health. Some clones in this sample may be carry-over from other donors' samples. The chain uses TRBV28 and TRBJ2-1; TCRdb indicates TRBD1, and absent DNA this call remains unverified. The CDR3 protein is CASSLVQTGAIPLYNEQFF.